This passage covers 17 T cell receptor beta chains from one sample sequenced in a study of identical twins. TCRdb ran MiXCR on the 5' RACE reads and lists one entry per CDR3 protein. The top ten clones hold approximately 1% of a sample with 450,000 or so distinct CDR3 sequences, roughly an eighth of them seen once. The sample was also reused in another study, on yellow fever vaccine responses in identical twins.

Input material: CD4+ T cells sorted from blood. These receptors came from a woman younger than 35 in good health.

This clonotype showed up just once. At one end the junction does not follow the germline gene, possibly because of a read error. The rearrangement joins TRBV7-3 to TRBJ2-7, with D perhaps TRBD1 (6 bases). Germline-derived CDR1 and CDR2 are SGHTA and FQGTGA. The CDR3 sequence is 14 residues long. CDR3 amino acids: CTSSSGTTAYEQYF. CDR3 in DNA: TGTACCAGCAGCTCCGGGACAACCGCTTACGAGCAGTACTTC.

This clonotype was seen a single time. J is TRBJ2-7 and V is TRBV28, with TRBD1 matching over 7 bases. The CDR3 runs to 15 residues. The germline CDR1 and CDR2 sequences are MDHEN and SYDVKM. V shed 5 bases, J shed 1 base, and the junction held 8 bases outside the gene matches. The CDR3 bases are TGTGCCAGCAGTCCGGACAGGACGGGATCCTACGAGCAGTACTTC. Translated: CASSPDRTGSYEQYF.

The sample holds a few counts of this clonotype. The rearrangement uses TRBV5-6 and TRBJ2-7; no clear D gene. This CDR3 region has 13 residues. V shed 0 bases and J shed 11 bases, with 15 bases lying between them. Germline-derived CDR1 and CDR2 are SGHDT and YYEEEE. In DNA, the CDR3 is TGTGCCAGCAGCTTGGCGGTAGGGAATAGTAAGTACTTC. This encodes CASSLAVGNSKYF.

This clonotype was observed a handful of times. This chain joins TRBV7-9 and TRBJ2-5; TRBD1 matches 9 bases. The junction had 8 bases not matched to a gene; V was cut back by 6 bases and J by 3 bases. This CDR3 comprises 15 residues. From germline, CDR1 is SEHNR and CDR2 FQNEAQ (reference sequence). CDR3 region: CASRFVGQGEETQYF. The CDR3 DNA sequence: TGTGCCAGCAGGTTCGTGGGACAGGGAGAAGAGACCCAGTACTTC.

This chain connects TRBV20-1 to TRBJ2-7, with 9 bases that match TRBD2. Germline V gives CDR1 DFQATT, CDR2 SNEGSKA (reference sequence). The V segment lost 4 bases and the J segment 5 bases; nucleotides outside the gene matches: 6. The CDR3 is 13 amino acids. In nucleotides, the CDR3 is TGCAGTGCTAAAGTAGCGGGAGTGCACGAGCAGTACTTC. Encoded protein: CSAKVAGVHEQYF.

This clonotype occurred a few times. The chain links TRBV7-2 to TRBJ2-1, with 7 bases lining up with TRBD2. The V and J ends lost 7 bases and 5 bases, in that order; junction bases with no gene match: 11. CDR1 SGHTA and CDR2 FQGNSA come from the germline V gene. The CDR3 totals 15 residues. CDR3 DNA: TGTGCCAGCATTCTGGGAGGGTCCCCGGACAATGAGCAGTTCTTC. The encoded protein is CASILGGSPDNEQFF.

The chain links TRBV12-3 or TRBV12-4 to TRBJ2-2, with a weak D call TRBD2 (5 bases). This CDR3 has 16 residues. V gave up 8 bases and J gave up 7 bases, with 23 bases separating them. The CDR3 loop is CASGYQSDSEHGELFF. The CDR3 DNA reads TGTGCCAGCGGATACCAATCGGACTCAGAACACGGGGAGCTGTTTTTT.

V is TRBV25-1 and J is TRBJ2-7, with D perhaps TRBD1 (5 bases). Germline V gene sequence: CDR1 MGHDK, CDR2 SYGVNS. V lost 3 bases and J lost 3, with 18 bases in between. The CDR3 length is 16 residues. Here the CDR3 reads CASSDGSETADYEQYF. CDR3 coding DNA: TGTGCCAGCAGTGACGGGTCGGAGACAGCCGACTACGAGCAGTACTTC.

The chain recombines TRBV20-1 with TRBJ2-3, with 14 positions matching TRBD2. This CDR3 spans 17 amino acids. V lost 6 bases, J lost 4 bases, and 12 bases stayed unmatched. Germline values: CDR1 DFQATT, CDR2 SNEGSKA (reference sequence). The CDR3 reads CSADGLAGGLGADTQYF. The CDR3, as DNA: TGCAGTGCCGATGGACTAGCGGGAGGTCTAGGCGCAGATACGCAGTATTTT.

This clonotype appeared a few times. This chain uses TRBV20-1 with TRBJ2-5, with D perhaps matching TRBD1 (6 bases). V was shortened by 4 bases and J by 2 bases, with 14 bases between the two germline ends. The germline CDR1 and CDR2 sequences are DFQATT and SNEGSKA (reference sequence). CDR3 length: 14 amino acids. The CDR3 coding sequence is TGCAGTGCTAAGAGGGTGGGGACACAAGAGACCCAGTACTTC. Its protein is CSAKRVGTQETQYF.

Many counts were recorded for this clonotype. The chain employs TRBV2 and TRBJ2-1; D is undetermined. CDR1 is SNHLY, CDR2 FYNNEI, per germline. CDR3 size: 15 residues. V was shortened by 2 bases and J by 1 base, with 9 bases between the two germline ends. Written as DNA, the CDR3 is TGTGCCAGCAGTGAAATATTGAGGTCCTACAATGAGCAGTTCTTC. Its translation is CASSEILRSYNEQFF.

At least ten counts were recorded for this clonotype. V usage is TRBV5-6 and J usage is TRBJ2-3; D is unresolved. The CDR3 spans 12 residues. Trimming left V 3 bases short and J 6 bases short, with 8 bases between. Germline assignment: CDR1 SGHDT and CDR2 YYEEEE. CDR3 amino acids: CASSSRADTQYF. CDR3 in DNA: TGTGCCAGCAGCTCTAGAGCCGATACGCAGTATTTT.

This clonotype was seen more than once but under ten times. V and J are TRBV20-1 and TRBJ2-7; D is possibly TRBD1 or TRBD2 (5 bases each). Trimming removed 4 bases at V and 1 base at J, with 11 bases between. The CDR3 contains 13 residues. Germline V gene data show CDR1 as DFQATT and CDR2 as SNEGSKA (reference sequence). The CDR3 sequence is CSANEGLSYEQYF. CDR3 coding DNA: TGCAGTGCTAATGAGGGGTTATCCTACGAGCAGTACTTC.

The rearrangement uses TRBV7-3 and TRBJ2-5, with D maybe TRBD2 (6 bases). Between the trimmed V and J ends, which lost 0 bases and 1 base, there was a span of 9 bases. The CDR3 has 15 residues. Germline-derived CDR1 and CDR2 are SGHTA and FQGTGA. CDR3 amino acids: CASSLTGLPQETQYF. CDR3 nucleotides: TGTGCCAGCAGCTTAACGGGACTTCCCCAAGAGACCCAGTACTTC.

This clonotype was recorded a few times. The V and J genes are TRBV20-1 and TRBJ1-1, with D perhaps matching TRBD1 (6 bases). Germline CDR1 DFQATT, CDR2 SNEGSKA (reference sequence). CDR3 length equals 12 residues. V shed 4 bases and J shed 3 bases, with 9 bases lying between them. CDR3 nucleotide sequence: TGCAGTGCTATTAGGGGGGACACTGAAGCTTTCTTT. Protein product: CSAIRGDTEAFF.

There are a few counts of this clonotype. The chain carries TRBV4-3 and TRBJ2-2; D possibly corresponds to TRBD2 (6 bases). Per the germline V gene, CDR1 is LGHNA and CDR2 is YSLEER. The CDR3 covers 14 residues. V was trimmed by 1 base and J by 6 bases, leaving 9 bases between them. This chain's CDR3 is CASSQALAPGELFF. The CDR3 DNA follows: TGCGCCAGCAGCCAAGCCCTAGCGCCCGGGGAGCTGTTTTTT.

The chain joins TRBV6-2 or TRBV6-3 to TRBJ2-1, with 11 bases aligning to TRBD2. The V gene end was trimmed by 2 bases and the J gene end by 4 bases; junction bases not matched to a gene: 1. Germline V gene data show CDR1 as MNHEY and CDR2 as SVGEGT. The CDR3 length is 15 residues. The CDR3 bases are TGTGCCAGCAGTTACCGGACTAGCGGGTACAATGAGCAGTTCTTC. It codes for CASSYRTSGYNEQFF.